The clone carrying this T cell receptor beta chain was detected a few times. Its antigen is not identified. This entry is derived from a study of response to subunit inactivated influenza vaccine. One entry per CDR3 protein results from TCRdb running MiXCR on the RT-PCR reads. The sample lists around 790,000 distinct CDR3 sequences; roughly 20% were seen once. Looked up from germline, CDR1 is LGHNA and CDR2 is YSLEER. The CDR3 covers 15 residues. With 2 bases removed from V and 3 bases from J, the gap between germline ends came to 10 bases. Study-wide results and limits: New T cells are recruited in small numbers by each seasonal influenza vaccination, according to the authors' suggestion.

This specimen was PBMCs from blood, taken 4 to 6 days after vaccination. The chain uses TRBV4-3 and TRBJ2-2, with a weak D call TRBD2 (6 bases). The sequence was collected from a man aged 45-65 years who received an inactivated influenza vaccine. The CDR3 region is CASSQTGLYTGELFF. CDR3 sequence (DNA): TGCGCCAGCAGCCAAACGGGACTGTACACCGGGGAGCTGTTTTTT.